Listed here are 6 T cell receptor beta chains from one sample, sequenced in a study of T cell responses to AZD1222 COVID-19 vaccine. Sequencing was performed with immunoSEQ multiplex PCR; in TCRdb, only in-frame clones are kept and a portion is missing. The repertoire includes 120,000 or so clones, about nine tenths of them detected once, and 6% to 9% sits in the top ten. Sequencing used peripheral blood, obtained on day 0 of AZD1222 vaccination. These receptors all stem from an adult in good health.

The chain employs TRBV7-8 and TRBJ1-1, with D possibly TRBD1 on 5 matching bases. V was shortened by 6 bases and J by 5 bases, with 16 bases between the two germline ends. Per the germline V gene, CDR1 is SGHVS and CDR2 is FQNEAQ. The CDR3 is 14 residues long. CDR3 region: CASSQAGGGTEAFF. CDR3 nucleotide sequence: TGTGCCAGCAGTCAGGCCGGGGGAGGGACTGAAGCTTTCTTT.

Written as DNA, the CDR3 is TGTGCCAGCAGCACTGGCGGGGAAGGTTCACCCCTCCACTTT. Amino acids: CASSTGGEGSPLHF. The chain joins TRBV28 to TRBJ1-6, with D unclear. The germline CDR1 and CDR2 sequences are MDHEN and SYDVKM. The CDR3 length is 14 residues. Trimming stripped 6 bases from V and 9 bases from J, with 15 bases between.

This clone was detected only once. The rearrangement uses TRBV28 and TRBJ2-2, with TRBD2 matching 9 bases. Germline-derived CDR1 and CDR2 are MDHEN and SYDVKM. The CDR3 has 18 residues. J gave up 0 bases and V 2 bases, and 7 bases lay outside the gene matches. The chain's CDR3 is CASSLPRAGGSNTGELFF. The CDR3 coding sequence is TGTGCCAGCAGTTTACCTAGAGCGGGAGGCTCGAACACCGGGGAGCTGTTTTTT.

CDR3 protein: CASSHSGTPYNEQFF. CDR3 DNA sequence: TGTGCCAGCAGCCATAGCGGGACCCCTTACAATGAGCAGTTCTTC. The J gene is TRBJ2-1, the V gene TRBV2; 8 bases are shared with TRBD2. After removal of 6 bases from V and 4 bases from J, the junction contained 8 bases not matched to a gene. The CDR3 runs 15 residues. Germline V gives CDR1 SNHLY, CDR2 FYNNEI.

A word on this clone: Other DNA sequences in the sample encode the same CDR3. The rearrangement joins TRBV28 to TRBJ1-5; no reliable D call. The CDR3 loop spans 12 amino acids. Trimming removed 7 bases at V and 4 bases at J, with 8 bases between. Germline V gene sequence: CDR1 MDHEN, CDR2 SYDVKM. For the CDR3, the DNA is TGTGCCAGCACGACGGGGAATCAGCCCCAGCATTTT. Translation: CASTTGNQPQHF.

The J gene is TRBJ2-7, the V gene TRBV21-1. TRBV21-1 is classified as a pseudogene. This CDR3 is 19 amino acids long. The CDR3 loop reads CASSQTLQDRGRFSYEQYF. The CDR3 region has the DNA TGTGCCAGCAGCCAAACGCTGCAGGATAGGGGGAGGTTCTCCTACGAGCAGTACTTC.